These T cell receptor beta chains were read from a single sample in a study of cytomegalovirus exposure and HLA in healthy donors. The protocol was immunoSEQ multiplex PCR, while the TCRdb copy is restricted to in-frame clones and leaves out a portion. Of approximately 110,000 clones listed, over 65% are singletons. Sequencing used PBMCs. The receptor set was obtained from a female donor in good health and CMV-seropositive. Both conserved end residues are part of each CDR3. D genes are given only for firm matches. The size entry is marked missing in some rows and otherwise reads once, few, many or a size class.

>NA|14|TRBV5-1|TRBJ1-2|TRBD1
TGCGCCAGCAGCTTTGGACAGGACAACTATGGCTACACCTTC
CASSFGQDNYGYTF
>few|15|TRBV5-1|TRBJ2-1|TRBD1
TGCGCCAGCAGCCGACAGGGGGCAGAAGGGAATGAGCAGTTCTTC
CASSRQGAEGNEQFF
>NA|16|TRBV6-1|TRBJ1-5|NA
TGTGCCAGCAGTGAAGTGGTCAGGGCAGGGTATCAGCCCCAGCATTTT
CASSEVVRAGYQPQHF
>NA|16|TRBV5-4|TRBJ2-2|TRBD2
TGTGCCAGCAGCTTGGGACTAGCGGGGAGCACCGGGGAGCTGTTTTTT
CASSLGLAGSTGELFF
>NA|17|TRBV5-4|TRBJ2-2|TRBD2
TGTGCCAGCAGCTTGCAACCTAGCGGGAGGTTGGGCGGGGAGCTGTTTTTT
CASSLQPSGRLGGELFF
>NA|17|TRBV4-1|TRBJ1-4|TRBD1
TGCGCCAGCAGCCAGAGTAAGGGGACAGCAAGAGGTGAAAAACTGTTTTTT
CASSQSKGTARGEKLFF
>few|16|TRBV5-5|TRBJ2-5|NA
TGTGCCAGCAGCTTGATGGTCTCGGCAGGCCAAGAGACCCAGTACTTC
CASSLMVSAGQETQYF
>NA|13|TRBV5-1|TRBJ2-7|TRBD2
TGCGCCAGCAGCCGTCGGGGCGGGGGGGAGCAGTACTTC
CASSRRGGGEQYF
>NA|17|TRBV27|TRBJ2-1|NA
TGTGCCAGCAGTCGACTACCCAGGGGATTCGACTACAATGAGCAGTTCTTC
CASSRLPRGFDYNEQFF
>NA|16|TRBV11-2|TRBJ2-2|TRBD2
TGTGCCAGCAGCTTATCCTGGGGGGGAAGGACCGGGGAGCTGTTTTTT
CASSLSWGGRTGELFF
>few|15|TRBV7-2|TRBJ2-3|TRBD2
TGTGCCAGCAGCCCGCGGGGGGGCCAAACAGATACGCAGTATTTT
CASSPRGGQTDTQYF
>NA|11|TRBV19|TRBJ2-1|NA
TGTGCCAGCGACAGCTACAATGAGCAGTTCTTC
CASDSYNEQFF
>NA|13|TRBV14|TRBJ1-3|NA
TGTGCCAGCAGTCGCGGCTCTGGAAACACCATATATTTT
CASSRGSGNTIYF
>once|15|TRBV5-8|TRBJ2-1|NA
TGTGCCAGCAGCTCGGCAGGGTATGGCTACAATGAGCAGTTCTTC
CASSSAGYGYNEQFF
>NA|16|TRBV10-3|TRBJ1-2|TRBD1
TGTGCCATCAGTGACTCCGGGACAGCCACTTCTAAGGGCTACACCTTC
CAISDSGTATSKGYTF
>NA|11|TRBV20-1|TRBJ1-1|NA
TGCAGTGCTAGCCCGGCGGTGGAAGCTTTCTTT
CSASPAVEAFF
>few|14|TRBV19|TRBJ2-7|TRBD1
TGTGCCAGTAGCCCGACAGGGCGATATTACGAGCAGTACTTC
CASSPTGRYYEQYF
>NA|15|TRBV6-6|TRBJ2-6|NA
NA
CASILAGLGANVLTF
>NA|13|TRBV11-1|TRBJ1-1|NA
TGTGCCAGCAGCTGGGGGAGGCGGACTGAAGCTTTCTTT
CASSWGRRTEAFF
>few|16|TRBV4-2|TRBJ1-5|NA
TGTGCCAGCAGCCAAAGGGCGGGGGATAGCAATCAGCCCCAGCATTTT
CASSQRAGDSNQPQHF
>NA|15|TRBV5-1|TRBJ1-2|NA
TGCGCCAGCAGCTTGGACTCAGGGTTGTGGGATGGCTACACCTTC
CASSLDSGLWDGYTF
>NA|13|TRBV9|TRBJ2-5|TRBD2
TGTGCCAGCAGCGCTAGCGGGGGGGAGACCCAGTACTTC
CASSASGGETQYF
>NA|11|TRBV30|TRBJ1-1|NA
TGTGCCTGGAGTGTAGGCGGTGAAGCTTTCTTT
CAWSVGGEAFF
>NA|15|TRBV25-1|TRBJ1-1|TRBD1
TGTGCCAGCAGTGACCCGGGACAGGCGGTCGCTGAAGCTTTCTTT
CASSDPGQAVAEAFF
>NA|15|TRBV2|TRBJ2-2|TRBD1
TGTGCCAGCAGTGCGGGGACAGGGGTTCCCGGGGAGCTGTTTTTT
CASSAGTGVPGELFF
>once|16|TRBV2|TRBJ1-1|TRBD1
TGTGCCAGCAGTGAGAAGACAGGGACCGTGAACACTGAAGCTTTCTTT
CASSEKTGTVNTEAFF
>NA|18|TRBV27|TRBJ1-5|NA
TGTGCCAGCAGCCGTACCGGCGGCAAATCAAATAGCAATCAGCCCCAGCATTTT
CASSRTGGKSNSNQPQHF
>few|15|TRBV9|TRBJ1-4|NA
TGTGCCAGCAGCCCCAGAGAGGGCGCTAATGAAAAACTGTTTTTT
CASSPREGANEKLFF
>NA|14|TRBV27|TRBJ2-7|NA
TGTGCCAGCAGTTACAGCCCGGGGACCTACGAGCAGTACTTC
CASSYSPGTYEQYF